These 32 T cell receptor beta chains originate from one sample sequenced in a study of beta chain features in type 1 diabetes. Sequenced material consisted of expressed TCRB transcripts (all of the isolated RNA was reverse transcribed). Only in-frame clones appear in the TCRdb table, and some are missing; sequencing was by immunoSEQ multiplex PCR. The data show 300,000 to 400,000 clones, 9.5% to 10% seen once. Their antigen targets remain unknown. Study results and limitations: TCRB CDR3 length was moderately but significantly reduced in all four CD4+ subsets of Type 1 diabetes patients.

Specimen: central memory CD4+ T cells from blood. These TCRs come from a man aged 25-40 years with type 1 diabetes.

This clone has only a few counts. The junction and the germline gene differ at one end; a read error may be behind it. The rearrangement links TRBV4-1 to TRBJ2-3; D is perhaps TRBD2 (6 bases). Germline CDR1 MGHRA, CDR2 YSYEKL. There are 14 residues in the CDR3. The DNA for the CDR3 is TGTGCCAGCAGCTTCAGGGCTAGCGCAGATACGCAGTATTTT. Its translation is CASSFRASADTQYF.

The V call is TRBV5-4, the J call TRBJ1-1, with D hard to call. Trimming removed 2 bases at V and 5 bases at J, with 7 bases between. Per the germline V gene, CDR1 is SGHNT and CDR2 is YYREEE (reference sequence). This CDR3 region has 12 residues. Here the CDR3 DNA reads TGTGCCAGCAGCTTAGGATGGACTGAAGCTTTCTTT. It encodes CASSLGWTEAFF.

This chain links TRBV6-4 with TRBJ2-1; TRBD2 matches at 10 bases. In germline, CDR1 is MRHNA, CDR2 SNTAGT. The length of the CDR3 is 14 residues. The ends lost 7 bases at V and 7 bases at J; junction bases unmatched: 7. CDR3 DNA sequence: TGTGCCAGCAAAGTAGGGACTAGCGTTAATGAGCAGTTCTTC. Protein product: CASKVGTSVNEQFF.

This chain joins TRBV5-4 and TRBJ2-7; 10 bases align to TRBD1. This CDR3 is 16 amino acids long. With 2 bases clipped from V and 3 bases from J, the junction kept 8 bases outside the gene matches. Germline values: CDR1 SGHNT, CDR2 YYREEE (reference sequence). CDR3 in DNA: TGTGCCAGCAGCTTCCTTGACAGGGGGCAAGACTACGAGCAGTACTTC. Translating gives CASSFLDRGQDYEQYF.

V and J are TRBV28 and TRBJ2-2; 10 bases are a match to TRBD1. The CDR3 sequence is 13 residues long. After removal of 11 bases from V and 7 bases from J, the junction contained 7 bases not matched to a gene. Germline V gives CDR1 MDHEN, CDR2 SYDVKM. The CDR3 DNA is TGTGCCGGACAGGGGGGGGGCGGCGGGGAGCTGTTTTTT. It yields the protein CAGQGGGGGELFF.

This sequence joins TRBV18 and TRBJ2-7; TRBD2 aligns across 12 bases. The CDR3 contains 18 residues. Germline CDR1 is KGHSH and CDR2 is LQKENI. V shed 6 bases and J 0 bases; nucleotides not matched to a gene: 12. This CDR3 is CASSPIYMTSGSSYEQYF. The CDR3 DNA follows: TGTGCCAGCTCGCCTATTTATATGACTAGCGGGAGCTCCTACGAGCAGTACTTC. Looking up the rest from reference TRBV18 and TRBJ2-7 gives the full variable domain: NAGVMQNPRHLVRRRGQEARLRCSPMKGHSHVYWYRQLPEEGLKFMVYLQKENIIDESGMPKERFSAEFPKEGPSILRIQQVVRGDSAAYFCASSPIYMTSGSSYEQYFGPGTRLTVT.

In its sample, this clone was seen a few times. This chain links TRBV19 with TRBJ1-5, with D possibly being TRBD1 (5 bases). The V gene lost 9 bases and the J gene lost 5 bases, with 17 bases spanning the gap. The CDR3 contains 14 residues. In germline, CDR1 is LNHDA, CDR2 SQIVND (reference sequence). The CDR3 sequence: CASDGGVGDQPQHF. CDR3 nucleotides: TGTGCCAGCGATGGTGGGGTGGGGGATCAGCCCCAGCATTTT.

Concerning this clone itself: At one boundary the junction diverges from the germline segment, which might be a read error. The CDR3 here is CASSPGQSQKNF. The DNA of the CDR3 is TGTGCCAGCAGCCCAGGACAGTCACAGAAGAACTTC. The chain couples TRBV7-2 to TRBJ2-7; TRBD1 might be the D (6 bases). The CDR3 has 12 residues. Germline values: CDR1 SGHTA, CDR2 FQGNSA.

DNA of the CDR3: TGCGCCAGCACACCGGGACGGAGTCTTTACAATGAGCAGTTCTTC. Its protein product is CASTPGRSLYNEQFF. The rearrangement links TRBV5-1 to TRBJ2-1; either TRBD1 or TRBD2 may fit D (5 bases each). The CDR3 consists of 15 residues. V lost 6 bases and J 4 bases, leaving 17 bases between the germline ends. Germline V CDR1 and CDR2: SGHRS, YFSETQ.

The genes are TRBV5-4 and TRBJ2-3, with a possible D match to TRBD2 (5 bases). The CDR3 runs 14 residues. The germline gives CDR1 SGHNT, CDR2 YYREEE (reference sequence). Trimming removed 7 bases at V and 1 base at J, with 13 bases between. The CDR3 DNA sequence: TGTGCCAGCGCACGGGATCGCGGCACAGATACGCAGTATTTT. It translates to CASARDRGTDTQYF.

The gene calls are TRBV5-4 and TRBJ2-2; TRBD2 matches at 7 bases. There are 17 residues in the CDR3. CDR1 is SGHNT and CDR2 is YYREEE in the germline V gene (reference sequence). Trimming took 4 bases from V and 7 from J; bases not matched to a gene: 16. Here the CDR3 DNA reads TGTGCCAGCAGCCGGGCAGGATACGGGGAGGGTGGCGGGGAGCTGTTTTTT. Translating it yields CASSRAGYGEGGGELFF.

The chain recombines TRBV4-1 with TRBJ2-1; 9 nucleotides match TRBD2. The CDR3 has 15 amino acids. The V gene end was trimmed by 1 base and the J gene end by 9 bases; junction bases not matched to a gene: 7. Germline CDR1 MGHRA, CDR2 YSYEKL. The CDR3 region is CASSQVWPAGGEQFF. The CDR3 coding sequence is TGCGCCAGCAGCCAAGTATGGCCAGCGGGAGGTGAGCAGTTCTTC.

A remark on this clone: Other nucleotide sequences in the sample specify the same CDR3. This chain links TRBV27 with TRBJ2-3; maybe TRBD1 (7 bases). The CDR3 spans 14 residues. V was shortened by 8 bases and J by 9 bases, with 21 bases between the two germline ends. Germline assignment: CDR1 MNHEY and CDR2 SMNVEV (reference sequence). Here the CDR3 DNA reads TGTGCCAGCCGGGACAGTGGCCGGGAGAGGACGCAGTATTTT. As protein: CASRDSGRERTQYF.

This clone has only a few counts. CDR3 residues: CASSQDFGQRGYTF. The CDR3 coding sequence is TGCGCCAGCAGCCAAGATTTCGGACAGCGTGGCTACACCTTC. The chain couples TRBV4-3 to TRBJ1-2; a weak D match, TRBD1 (6 bases). Per the germline V gene, CDR1 is LGHNA and CDR2 is YSLEER. The CDR3 is 14 residues long. With 0 bases removed from V and 7 bases from J, the gap between germline ends came to 12 bases.

Ten or more counts support this clone. CDR3 protein: CASRTTQGGKNTEAFF. The CDR3 DNA follows: TGTGCCAGCAGAACAACCCAGGGAGGTAAGAACACTGAAGCTTTCTTT. The chain employs TRBV6-6 and TRBJ1-1; possible D gene TRBD1, 5 bases. CDR1 and CDR2 from the germline V gene are MNHNY and SVGAGI (reference sequence). V gave up 6 bases and J gave up 1 base, with 18 bases separating them. This CDR3 is 16 amino acids long.

This chain joins TRBV6-6 and TRBJ2-7, with 11 positions matching TRBD2. The V segment lost 5 bases and the J segment 2 bases; nucleotides outside the gene matches: 5. There are 15 residues in the CDR3. Germline CDR1 MNHNY, CDR2 SVGAGI (reference sequence). CDR3 in amino acids: CASSGRTSGPYEQYF. The DNA for the CDR3 is TGTGCCAGCAGTGGCCGGACTAGCGGGCCCTACGAGCAGTACTTC.

This clone was observed a handful of times. This chain links TRBV9 with TRBJ1-4; D may be TRBD1 (5 bases). Trimming shortened V by 2 bases and J by 6 bases, and 14 bases separated the two germline ends. The CDR3 spans 15 residues. The germline gives CDR1 SGDLS, CDR2 YYNGEE. The DNA of the CDR3 is TGTGCCAGCAGCGTTCAGGGTCGTCATGATGAAAAACTGTTTTTT. This gives the protein CASSVQGRHDEKLFF.

This clone has only a few counts. V gene TRBV25-1 combines with J gene TRBJ2-2; TRBD1 matches 9 bases. The J segment lost 3 bases and the V segment lost 3 bases, leaving 2 bases of the junction unmatched. CDR3 length: 15 residues. Germline V gene lookup returns CDR1 MGHDK and CDR2 SYGVNS. The CDR3 region is CASSEGDRDTGELFF. The CDR3 region has the DNA TGTGCCAGCAGTGAGGGGGACAGGGACACCGGGGAGCTGTTTTTT.

V gene TRBV5-1 combines with J gene TRBJ2-2; D is undetermined. Germline CDR1 reads SGHRS; CDR2 reads YFSETQ. The CDR3 has 13 residues. V was shortened by 0 bases and J by 6 bases, with 6 bases between the two germline ends. The CDR3 spells CASSLDTAGELFF. As DNA, the CDR3 is TGCGCCAGCAGCTTGGATACAGCCGGGGAGCTGTTTTTT.

This clone was detected ten times or more. This sequence joins TRBV29-1 and TRBJ2-7; a possible D gene is TRBD1 (5 bases). From germline, CDR1 is SQVTM and CDR2 ANQGSEA. The CDR3 is made up of 12 amino acids. V lost 5 bases, J lost 5 bases, and 13 bases lay in between. The CDR3 protein is CSVLEQAHEQYF. CDR3 DNA sequence: TGCAGCGTTCTCGAACAGGCGCACGAGCAGTACTTC.

Concerning this clone: The germline gene is not matched at one end of the junction; a read error may be the cause. The chain uses TRBV5-1 and TRBJ2-1; 11 bases are shared with TRBD2. Germline-derived CDR1 and CDR2 are SGHRS and YFSETQ. The CDR3 loop spans 17 amino acids. The CDR3 DNA sequence: TGCGCCCGCAGCTCTCCCCCCGGGACTAGCGGACACAATGAGCAGTTCTTC. This codes for CARSSPPGTSGHNEQFF.

The chain carries TRBV5-6 and TRBJ2-7, with no clear D. CDR1 is SGHDT and CDR2 is YYEEEE in the germline V gene. V lost 8 bases to trimming and J lost 2 bases, with 14 bases between them. This CDR3 spans 13 amino acids. The DNA of the CDR3 is TGTGCCAGTTTACGACTCACCACCTACGAGCAGTACTTC. Its translation: CASLRLTTYEQYF.

The chain recombines TRBV2 with TRBJ2-1; unclear D gene. The CDR3 has 12 amino acids. CDR1 and CDR2 from the germline V gene are SNHLY and FYNNEI. The ends were cut back, 4 bases at V and 12 bases at J, with 13 bases in the middle. The CDR3 reads CASSASTVRQFF. Here the CDR3 DNA reads TGTGCCAGCAGTGCCTCTACCGTAAGGCAGTTCTTC.

The gene calls are TRBV27 and TRBJ2-2; 7 bases agree with TRBD1. J gave up 0 bases and V 3 bases, and 7 bases lay outside the gene matches. The CDR3 extends over 17 amino acids. The V gene's germline CDR1 is MNHEY and CDR2 SMNVEV (reference sequence). The CDR3 nucleotides are TGTGCCAGCAGTTTGACAGGGTTTAGGGCGAACACCGGGGAGCTGTTTTTT. Translation gives CASSLTGFRANTGELFF.

Only a few counts were recorded for this clone. This sequence joins TRBV28 and TRBJ1-1; 8 nucleotides align to TRBD1. In germline, CDR1 is MDHEN, CDR2 SYDVKM. There are 14 residues in the CDR3. With V trimmed by 5 bases and J by 7 bases, 9 bases remained unmatched. CDR3: CASSTMNRGIEAFF. CDR3 bases: TGTGCCAGCAGTACGATGAACAGGGGGATTGAAGCTTTCTTT.

This clone was counted once. This chain joins TRBV10-3 and TRBJ2-3; the match to TRBD1 covers 10 bases. J gave up 4 bases and V 7 bases, and 5 bases lay outside the gene matches. This CDR3 comprises 14 residues. Germline CDR1 and CDR2: ENHRY and SYGVKD. As DNA, the CDR3 is TGTGCCATCACTAGGACAGGGGGTTCAGATACGCAGTATTTT. The encoded protein is CAITRTGGSDTQYF.

In this sample, this clone turned up many times. This chain uses TRBV7-9 with TRBJ2-7; a weak D match, TRBD1 (6 bases). Trimming took 1 base from V and 1 from J, leaving 11 bases between them. The V gene's germline CDR1 is SEHNR and CDR2 FQNEAQ (reference sequence). The CDR3 has 15 amino acids. The DNA for the CDR3 is TGTGCCAGCAGCTTAGTCAGGGGCCGGTCCTACGAGCAGTACTTC. It encodes CASSLVRGRSYEQYF. The variable domain in full, with the rest retrieved from reference TRBV7-9 and TRBJ2-7, is DTGVSQNPRHKITKRGQNVTFRCDPISEHNRLYWYRQTLGQGPEFLTYFQNEAQLEKSRLLSDRFSAERPKGSFSTLEIQRTEQGDSAMYLCASSLVRGRSYEQYFGPGTRLTVT.

The J gene is TRBJ1-2, the V gene TRBV29-1, with TRBD1 matching 7 bases. This CDR3 is built from 13 residues. The V gene's germline CDR1 is SQVTM and CDR2 ANQGSEA. V lost 3 bases, J lost 6 bases, and 7 bases stayed unmatched. The CDR3 loop is CSVEGTGENGYTF. The CDR3 nucleotides are TGCAGCGTTGAGGGAACAGGGGAGAATGGCTACACCTTC.

Concerning this clone itself: Since a far larger clone is one base different, this is likely a read error. The CDR3 DNA is TGTGCCAGCAGCTTACAAGAGACCCAGTACTTC. As protein: CASSLQETQYF. The V and J genes are TRBV11-3 and TRBJ2-5, with D uncertain. In germline, CDR1 is SGHNT, CDR2 YENEEA. The CDR3 extends over 11 amino acids. V shed 2 bases and J shed 2 bases, with 0 bases lying between them.

The V call is TRBV2, the J call TRBJ2-2; D unresolved. CDR3 length equals 16 residues. Germline assignment: CDR1 SNHLY and CDR2 FYNNEI. Trimming took 6 bases from V and 4 from J, leaving 18 bases between them. The CDR3 sequence is CASRAPGNRATGELFF. Here the CDR3 DNA reads TGTGCCAGCAGGGCCCCTGGTAATCGAGCCACCGGGGAGCTGTTTTTT.

The sample holds a few counts of this clone. The V and J genes are TRBV7-2 and TRBJ2-7; 9 bases are shared with TRBD2. Trimming at V came to 1 base and at J to 6 bases, leaving 4 bases not matched to a gene. The CDR3 is 14 amino acids. The V gene's germline CDR1 is SGHTA and CDR2 FQGNSA. CDR3 sequence reads: CASSLGLAGTEQYF. DNA for the CDR3: TGTGCCAGCAGCTTAGGGCTAGCGGGAACCGAGCAGTACTTC.

This rearrangement joins TRBV7-3 to TRBJ2-6; D is uncertain. Germline CDR1 is SGHTA and CDR2 is FQGTGA. This CDR3 region has 16 residues. Trimming removed 3 bases from V and 0 bases from J, with 9 bases in between. Here the CDR3 DNA reads TGTGCCAGCAGCTTCAGTGCGAGCTCTGGGGCCAACGTCCTGACTTTC. It yields the protein CASSFSASSGANVLTF. The full variable domain, with the rest looked up from reference TRBV7-3 and TRBJ2-6, is GAGVSQTPSNKVTEKGKYVELRCDPISGHTALYWYRQSLGQGPEFLIYFQGTGAADDSGLPNDRFFAVRPEGSVSTLKIQRTERGDSAVYLCASSFSASSGANVLTFGAGSRLTVL.